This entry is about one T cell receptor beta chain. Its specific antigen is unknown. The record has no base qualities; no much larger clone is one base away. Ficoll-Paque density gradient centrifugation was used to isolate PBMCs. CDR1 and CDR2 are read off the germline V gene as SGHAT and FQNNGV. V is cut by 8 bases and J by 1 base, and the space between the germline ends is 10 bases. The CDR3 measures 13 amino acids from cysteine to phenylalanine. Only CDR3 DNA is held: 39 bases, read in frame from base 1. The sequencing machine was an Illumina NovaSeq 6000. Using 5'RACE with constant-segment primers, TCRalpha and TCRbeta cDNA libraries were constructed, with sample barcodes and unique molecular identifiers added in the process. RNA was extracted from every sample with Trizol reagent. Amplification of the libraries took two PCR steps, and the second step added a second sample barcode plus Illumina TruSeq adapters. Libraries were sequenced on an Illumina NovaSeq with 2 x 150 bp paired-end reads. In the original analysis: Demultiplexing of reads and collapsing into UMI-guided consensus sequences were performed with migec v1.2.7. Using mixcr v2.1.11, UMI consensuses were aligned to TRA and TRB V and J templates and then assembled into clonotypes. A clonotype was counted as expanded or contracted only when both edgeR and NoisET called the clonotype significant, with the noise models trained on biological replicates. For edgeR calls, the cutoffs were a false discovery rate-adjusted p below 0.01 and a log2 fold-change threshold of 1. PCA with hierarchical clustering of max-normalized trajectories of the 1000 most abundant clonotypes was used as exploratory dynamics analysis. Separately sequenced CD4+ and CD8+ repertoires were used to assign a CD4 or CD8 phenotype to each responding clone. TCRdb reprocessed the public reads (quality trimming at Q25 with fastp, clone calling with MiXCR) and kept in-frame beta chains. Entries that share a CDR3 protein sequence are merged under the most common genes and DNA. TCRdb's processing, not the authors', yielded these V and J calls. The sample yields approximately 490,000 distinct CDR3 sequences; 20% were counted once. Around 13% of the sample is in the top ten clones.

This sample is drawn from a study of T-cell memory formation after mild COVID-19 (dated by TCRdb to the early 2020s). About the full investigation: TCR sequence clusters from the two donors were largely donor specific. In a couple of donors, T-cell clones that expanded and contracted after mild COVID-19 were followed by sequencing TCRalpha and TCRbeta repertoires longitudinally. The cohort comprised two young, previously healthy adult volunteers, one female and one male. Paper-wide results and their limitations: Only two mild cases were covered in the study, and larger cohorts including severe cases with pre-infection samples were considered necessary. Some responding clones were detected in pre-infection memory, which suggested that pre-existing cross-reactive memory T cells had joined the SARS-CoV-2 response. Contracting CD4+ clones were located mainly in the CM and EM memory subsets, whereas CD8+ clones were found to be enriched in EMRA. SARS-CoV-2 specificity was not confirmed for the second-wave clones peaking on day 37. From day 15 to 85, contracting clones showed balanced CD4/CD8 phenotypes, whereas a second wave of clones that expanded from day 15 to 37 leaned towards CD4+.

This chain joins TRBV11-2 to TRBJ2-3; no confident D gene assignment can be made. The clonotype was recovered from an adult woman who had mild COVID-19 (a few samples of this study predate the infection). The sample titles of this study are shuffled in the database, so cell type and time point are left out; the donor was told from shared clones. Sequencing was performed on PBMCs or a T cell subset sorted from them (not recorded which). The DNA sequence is TGTGCCAGCGTCCGAGGAGGCACAGATACGCAGTATTTT. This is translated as CASVRGGTDTQYF.